These 4 T cell receptor beta chains were sequenced from one sample in a study of T cells after yellow fever vaccination. A single record per CDR3 protein comes from TCRdb applying MiXCR to the 5' RACE reads. In the table there are hundreds of thousands of distinct CDR3 sequences, roughly a sixth of which are singletons. This sample comprised PBMCs, obtained before the yellow fever booster vaccination. Source of these receptors: a man in his late teens or twenties who received the YFV17D yellow fever vaccine.

The gene calls are TRBV7-8 and TRBJ2-3; 10 nucleotides match TRBD2. The CDR3 contains 15 residues. The germline gives CDR1 SGHVS, CDR2 FQNEAQ. Trimming took 5 bases from V and 4 from J; bases not matched to a gene: 6. The CDR3 loop is CASSPTAGGSDTQYF. For the CDR3, the DNA is TGTGCCAGCAGCCCGACAGCGGGGGGGTCAGATACGCAGTATTTT. The full variable domain, rest sourced from reference TRBV7-8 and TRBJ2-3, is GAGVSQSPRYKVAKRGQDVALRCDPISGHVSLFWYQQALGQGPEFLTYFQNEAQLDKSGLPSDRFFAERPEGSVSTLKIQRTQQEDSAVYLCASSPTAGGSDTQYFGPGTRLTVL.

This clonotype was observed many times. The chain couples TRBV19 to TRBJ2-2; either TRBD1 or TRBD2 may supply D (5 bases each). The V gene's germline CDR1 is LNHDA and CDR2 SQIVND (reference sequence). This CDR3 comprises 14 residues. Trimming shortened V by 5 bases and J by 4 bases, and 11 bases separated the two germline ends. CDR3 amino acids: CASSPGPTTGELFF. In DNA, the CDR3 is TGTGCCAGTAGTCCGGGACCCACCACCGGGGAGCTGTTTTTT.

This clonotype appeared a few times. The V call is TRBV4-2, the J call TRBJ2-5; D is possibly TRBD2 (6 bases). This CDR3 is built from 15 residues. V was pared by 0 bases and J by 5 bases, with 13 bases between. Looked up from germline, CDR1 is LGHNA and CDR2 is YNFKEQ. The CDR3 region is CASSQEGGVGETQYF. As DNA, the CDR3 is TGTGCCAGCAGCCAAGAGGGGGGAGTAGGGGAGACCCAGTACTTC.

This clonotype was seen a few times. The chain joins TRBV27 to TRBJ1-1, with D possibly matching TRBD1 (5 bases). The CDR3 is 17 residues long. Germline V gene data show CDR1 as MNHEY and CDR2 as SMNVEV (reference sequence). Trimming removed 6 bases at V and 0 bases at J, with 20 bases between. This chain's CDR3 is CASSTRQTRLMNTEAFF. The CDR3 region has the DNA TGTGCCAGCAGCACTAGACAGACACGTCTCATGAACACTGAAGCTTTCTTT.